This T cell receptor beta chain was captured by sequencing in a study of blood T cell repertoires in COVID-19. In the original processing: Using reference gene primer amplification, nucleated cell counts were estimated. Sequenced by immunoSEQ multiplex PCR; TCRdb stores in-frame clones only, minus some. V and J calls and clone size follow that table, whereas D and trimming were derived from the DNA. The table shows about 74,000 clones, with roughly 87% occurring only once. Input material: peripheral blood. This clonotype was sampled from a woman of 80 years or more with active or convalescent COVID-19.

CDR3 protein: CASSSIGRIDGYTF. In nucleotides, the CDR3 is TGTGCCAGCAGCTCTATCGGCAGGATCGATGGCTACACCTTC. This chain joins TRBV11-3 and TRBJ1-2; D remains ambiguous. CDR1 and CDR2 (germline): SGHNT, YENEEA. V was trimmed by 4 bases and J by 6 bases, leaving 15 bases between them. The CDR3 spans 14 residues.